This T cell receptor (beta chain) was identified during a study of T cell clonotyping in hematopoietic cell transplantation. Overall study context: Pretransplant recipient samples were taken after cytoreduction.

Germline CDR1 is LGHNA and CDR2 is YSLEER. Deletions cut 1 base from V and 7 bases from J, with 11 bases between. The CDR3 is 15 amino acids. TCRdb's table, derived via immunoSEQ multiplex PCR, lists solely in-frame clones and lacks some. Among some 13,000 clones, around four fifths were seen once, and the ten largest hold approximately 16%. This sample's time point: recipient sample about 28 days before transplant, after cytoreduction. This TCR was sampled from a man aged 60-69 years with acute myeloid leukemia. Some clones in this sample may be carry-over from other donors' samples. The gene calls are TRBV4-3 and TRBJ1-6; D gene unclear. The sequencing here drew on peripheral blood mononuclear cells, taken before stem cell transplant. CDR3 DNA: TGCGCCAGCAGCCAAGTAGGTCAGGCGAATTCACCCCTCCACTTT. This translates into CASSQVGQANSPLHF.